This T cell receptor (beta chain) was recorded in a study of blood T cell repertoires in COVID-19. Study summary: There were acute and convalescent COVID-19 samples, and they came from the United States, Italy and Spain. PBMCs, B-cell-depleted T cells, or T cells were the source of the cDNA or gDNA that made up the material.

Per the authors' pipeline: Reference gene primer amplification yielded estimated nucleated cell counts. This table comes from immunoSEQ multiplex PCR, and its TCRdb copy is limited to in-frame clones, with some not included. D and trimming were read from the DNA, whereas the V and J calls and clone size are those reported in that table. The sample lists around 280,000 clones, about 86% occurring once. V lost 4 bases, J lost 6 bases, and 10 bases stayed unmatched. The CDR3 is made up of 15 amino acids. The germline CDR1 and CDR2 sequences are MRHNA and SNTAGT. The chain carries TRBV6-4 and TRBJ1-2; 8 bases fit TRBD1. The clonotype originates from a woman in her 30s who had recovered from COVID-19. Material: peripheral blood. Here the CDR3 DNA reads TGTGCCAGCAGTGGCAAGGCAGGGGGCGTGAATGGCTACACCTTC. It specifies CASSGKAGGVNGYTF.